This T cell receptor beta chain was captured by sequencing in a study of shared clonotypes between healthy human individuals. Findings and caveats of the study: Clonotype sharing among donors was thought likely to change with sequencing depth. Although depth was large, rarefaction showed that sequencing of the sorted subsets was incomplete.

Notes on this clone: Its antigen remains unknown.

CD45RA+ naive and CD45RA-negative memory subsets were separated from CD4+ cells. Generated by immunoSEQ multiplex PCR, the TCRdb table keeps only in-frame clones and is missing some. The table includes roughly 2.5 million clones, around nine tenths detected once. V was cut by 5 bases and J by 4 bases, with 9 bases left in between. The germline gives CDR1 MDHEN, CDR2 SYDVKM. This CDR3 region has 12 residues. The clonotype was recovered from a man aged 18 to 30 in good health. The sequencing sample was made of naive CD4+ T cells sorted from blood. Subset described: CD45RA+ positively selected. The J gene is TRBJ2-7, the V gene TRBV28; D perhaps matches TRBD2 (5 bases). DNA of the CDR3: TGTGCCAGCAGTAGGCGAGGGTACGAGCAGTACTTC. Translation: CASSRRGYEQYF.